The sequence of this T cell receptor (beta chain) was determined in a study of T cells in Graves' hyperthyroidism and ophthalmopathy. General study findings and limits: In simple terms, a model built on 13 V-J features told ophthalmopathy apart from stable hyperthyroidism. The model identified upcoming ophthalmopathy a median about 7.1 months ahead of onset. Appearing also in blood were most of the thyroid clonotypes expanded above 0.001.

Each diagnosis was grounded in clinical symptoms, serum thyroxine and TRAb, thyroid ultrasound, and orbital computed tomography. CDR1 MNHEY and CDR2 SVGAGI come from the germline V gene. With V trimmed by 6 bases and J by 6 bases, 2 bases remained unmatched. CDR3 size: 12 residues. Only one count was recorded for this clonotype. The antigen is undetermined. TCR beta CDR3 regions were amplified from RNA. TCR CDR3 regions were first amplified by RT-PCR with HTBI primers. TCRdb itself ran the multiplex PCR reads through MiXCR, one entry per CDR3 protein. The sample includes more than 550,000 distinct CDR3 sequences, nearly 45% seen only once; the top ten take approximately 7.2%.

The clonotype was recovered from an adult man with Graves' disease, either hyperthyroidism or ophthalmopathy (not recorded which). The chain combines TRBV6-5 with TRBJ1-2; 9 bases are shared with TRBD1. Sequencing was performed on peripheral blood or thyroid tissue (not recorded which). CDR3 DNA: TGTGCCAGCAGAAGGGACAGGGATGGCTACACCTTC. Protein sequence: CASRRDRDGYTF.